A selection of T cell receptor beta chains follows, all from one sample in a study of blood T cell repertoires in COVID-19. Profiled with immunoSEQ multiplex PCR; TCRdb holds only in-frame clones, not every one. Altogether some 350,000 clones are present, around four fifths being singletons, with the ten largest covering almost 3%. Source material: peripheral blood. These receptors were collected from a man aged 25-40 years with active or convalescent COVID-19. Both conserved end residues are part of each CDR3. D genes are given only for firm matches. The listing skips clone size in some rows; elsewhere it reads once, few, many or a size class.

J,size,D,V,DNA,CDR3
TRBJ1-5,few,TRBD1,TRBV19,TGTGCCAGTAGTATAACCAGGGGGCTAACTAGCAATCAGCCCCAGCATTTT,CASSITRGLTSNQPQHF
TRBJ2-1,.,TRBD1,TRBV9,TGTGCCAGCAGCTTCCGGGACAGTTACAATGAGCAGTTCTTC,CASSFRDSYNEQFF
TRBJ2-1,.,.,TRBV7-6,TGTGCCAGCAGCTTATGGAGCGCGTCCTACAATGAGCAGTTCTTC,CASSLWSASYNEQFF
TRBJ2-3,.,TRBD2,TRBV9,TGTGCCAGCAGCGCCCGACTAGCGGAGACAGATACGCAGTATTTT,CASSARLAETDTQYF
TRBJ2-5,.,.,TRBV19,TGTGCCAGTAGTATAGTCTCGGGGGAAGAGACCCAGTACTTC,CASSIVSGEETQYF
TRBJ1-4,.,.,TRBV11-3,TGTGCCAGCAGCATAAGCGGAGGAAGTGGTGAAAAACTGTTTTTT,CASSISGGSGEKLFF
TRBJ1-6,.,TRBD1,TRBV19,TGTGCCAGTAGAAAACCGGGACAGACGAGCTCCTATAATTCACCCCTCCACTTT,CASRKPGQTSSYNSPLHF
TRBJ2-3,.,.,TRBV20-1,TGCAGTGCTAGTTCCCTAGGGGGCACAGATACGCAGTATTTT,CSASSLGGTDTQYF
TRBJ1-2,.,.,TRBV2,TGTGCCAGCAGACTCGCGGGGGGTGGCTACACCTTC,CASRLAGGGYTF
TRBJ2-7,.,TRBD1,TRBV13,TGTGCCAGCAGCGCAAGCCACAGGGGGCCCGAGCAGTACTTC,CASSASHRGPEQYF
TRBJ2-5,.,.,TRBV5-1,TGCGCCAGCAGCTTGAGGGGAAAAGAGACCCAGTACTTC,CASSLRGKETQYF
TRBJ1-1,many,TRBD1,TRBV7-9,TGTGCCAGCAGCGAACTCGGGACAGCCCTCACTGAAGCTTTCTTT,CASSELGTALTEAFF
TRBJ2-1,.,TRBD2,TRBV7-2,TGTGCCAGCAGCTTACGTTTCGGGGGGGCCTTCAATGAGCAGTTCTTC,CASSLRFGGAFNEQFF
TRBJ1-6,.,TRBD1,TRBV28,TGTGCCAGCAGTCAGGGGGGAACCCCGCATGATAATTCACCCCTCCACTTT,CASSQGGTPHDNSPLHF
TRBJ1-2,.,.,TRBV2,TGTGCCAGTGCGGTCCTAACAATAAGTGGCTACACCTTC,CASAVLTISGYTF
TRBJ2-7,.,.,TRBV9,TGTGCCAGCAGCGCCAGATTGGGGGCGGACGAGCAGTACTTC,CASSARLGADEQYF
TRBJ2-7,.,.,TRBV2,TGTGCCAGCAGTGAACACAGTGCCTACGAGCAGTACTTC,CASSEHSAYEQYF
TRBJ2-3,.,.,TRBV4-2,TGTGCCAGCACCCGAGAGGGGGGGGGATCAGATACGCAGTATTTT,CASTREGGGSDTQYF
TRBJ2-1,few,.,TRBV12-3/TRBV12-4,TGTGCCAGCAGTCCTCCGGGATTGCAGTTCTTC,CASSPPGLQFF
TRBJ1-1,.,.,TRBV12-5,TGTGCTAGTGGTTTGTCATACAACAGTGCGAACACTGAAGCTTTCTTT,CASGLSYNSANTEAFF
TRBJ1-5,.,.,TRBV27,TGTGCCAGCAGTTTGGGTAGGGGAAAGCCCCAGCATTTT,CASSLGRGKPQHF
TRBJ1-2,.,.,TRBV9,TGTGCCAGCAGCGTAGAGGCAGGTTCTTCTAACTATGGCTACACCTTC,CASSVEAGSSNYGYTF
TRBJ2-7,.,TRBD1,TRBV19,TGTGCCAGTAGTTTCTCGGGGACAGGAGGTCGCGAGCAGTACTTC,CASSFSGTGGREQYF
TRBJ2-7,.,.,TRBV7-6,TGTGCCAGCAGCCTGCTAGACCGGTCTATGGACGAGCAGTACTTC,CASSLLDRSMDEQYF
TRBJ2-3,.,TRBD2,TRBV24-1,TGTGCCACCAGTGGCCTTGGTCGGGGGGGCACAGATACGCAGTATTTT,CATSGLGRGGTDTQYF
TRBJ2-2,few,.,TRBV6-2/TRBV6-3,TGTGCCAGCAGTTTGTCTGGCCCCACCGGGGAGCTGTTTTTT,CASSLSGPTGELFF
TRBJ1-6,.,.,TRBV28,TGTGCCAGCAGGAACAGCTATTCACCCCTCCACTTT,CASRNSYSPLHF
TRBJ1-5,.,TRBD1,TRBV4-1,TGCGCCAGCAGCCCCGTAGACAGGGCCTATAGCAATCAGCCCCAGCATTTT,CASSPVDRAYSNQPQHF
TRBJ2-7,.,.,TRBV20-1,TGCAGTGCCCGACTAGATCGCGAGCAGTACTTC,CSARLDREQYF
TRBJ2-1,.,TRBD2,TRBV9,TGTGCCAGCAGCGTTACGACTAGCGGGGGGTTTAATGAGCAGTTCTTC,CASSVTTSGGFNEQFF
TRBJ1-2,.,.,TRBV7-9,TGTGCCAGCAGCTTGGTCTTAGCTAACTATGGCTACACCTTC,CASSLVLANYGYTF
TRBJ2-7,.,TRBD2,TRBV7-7,TGTGCCAGCAGCTCCCGTAATACCGGGACTACCTCCTACGAGCAGTACTTC,CASSSRNTGTTSYEQYF
TRBJ1-2,.,TRBD1,TRBV6-2/TRBV6-3,TGTGCCAGCAGTTACTTGACAGGGGACGCGGGGAATGGCTACACCTTC,CASSYLTGDAGNGYTF
TRBJ1-4,.,TRBD1,TRBV20-1,TGCAGTGCTAGTTCAACAGGGGTTAATGAAAAACTGTTTTTT,CSASSTGVNEKLFF
TRBJ2-3,few,TRBD2,TRBV19,TGTGCCAGTAGTATGACTAGCGGGAGCACAGATACGCAGTATTTT,CASSMTSGSTDTQYF
TRBJ2-2,.,TRBD1,TRBV5-5,TGTGCCAGCAGCGGCGGACAGGGGGCGCGTTGGCTGTTTTTT,CASSGGQGARWLFF
TRBJ1-1,.,.,TRBV12-5,TGTGCTAGTGGTAGATCATTAGACCCACCGGGAGCTTTCTTT,CASGRSLDPPGAFF
TRBJ2-1,.,TRBD1,TRBV11-2,TGTGCCAGCAGCCATAAGGCCTGGACAGGGGGCGCGAATGAGCAGTTCTTC,CASSHKAWTGGANEQFF
TRBJ1-4,.,.,TRBV28,TGTGCCAGCAGTTTGCACGGGGTACGAGAAAAACTGTTTTTT,CASSLHGVREKLFF
TRBJ2-3,.,TRBD2,TRBV5-1,TGCGCCAGCAGCTTGGCCCCAGCGGGAGAGTCAGATACGCAGTATTTT,CASSLAPAGESDTQYF
TRBJ2-7,.,TRBD2,TRBV7-8,TGTGCCAGCAGCTCGGTGGGGGGGGAAAGAGCCTACGAGCAGTACTTC,CASSSVGGERAYEQYF
TRBJ2-7,once,.,TRBV12-3/TRBV12-4,TGTGCCAGCAGTTTGGACATCTCCTACGAGCAGTACTTC,CASSLDISYEQYF
TRBJ2-7,.,TRBD2,TRBV6-2/TRBV6-3,TGTGCCAGCAGTAGAGCGGGAGGATTCCACGAGCAGTACTTC,CASSRAGGFHEQYF
TRBJ1-3,.,TRBD1,TRBV6-1,TGTGCCAGCAGTGAATTTAGACAGGGGGCGGTTGGAAACACCATATATTTT,CASSEFRQGAVGNTIYF
TRBJ2-7,.,TRBD1,TRBV5-5,TGTGCCAGCAGCCCCGGATCGGACAGGGGCAACGAGCAGTACTTC,CASSPGSDRGNEQYF
TRBJ2-1,.,TRBD1,TRBV4-3,TGCGCCAGCAGCCAAGATTCGTATAGGGACAGGGTCCCTTTTGAGCAGTTCTTC,CASSQDSYRDRVPFEQFF
TRBJ1-4,.,.,TRBV7-2,TGTGCCAGCCGCTCCCAAGCAGGGGTTCTAGAAAAACTGTTTTTT,CASRSQAGVLEKLFF
TRBJ1-2,.,TRBD1,TRBV7-9,TGTGCCAGCAGCAGGGACAGGGGGCAGGATAACTATGGCTACACCTTC,CASSRDRGQDNYGYTF